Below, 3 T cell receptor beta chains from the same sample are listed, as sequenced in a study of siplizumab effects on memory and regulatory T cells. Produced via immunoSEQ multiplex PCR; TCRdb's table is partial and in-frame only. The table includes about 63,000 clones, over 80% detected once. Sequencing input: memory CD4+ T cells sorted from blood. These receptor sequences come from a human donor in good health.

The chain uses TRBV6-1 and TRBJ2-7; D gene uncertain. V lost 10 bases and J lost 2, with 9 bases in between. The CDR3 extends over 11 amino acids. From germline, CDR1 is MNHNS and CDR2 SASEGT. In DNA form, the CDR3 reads TGTGCCATCTCACAGACCTACGAGCAGTACTTC. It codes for CAISQTYEQYF.

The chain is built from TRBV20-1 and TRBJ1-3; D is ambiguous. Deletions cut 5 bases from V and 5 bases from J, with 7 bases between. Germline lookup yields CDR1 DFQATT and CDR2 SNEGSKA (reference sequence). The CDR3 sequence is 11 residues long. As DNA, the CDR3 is TGCAGTGCTCATTATCGAAACACCATATATTTT. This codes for CSAHYRNTIYF.

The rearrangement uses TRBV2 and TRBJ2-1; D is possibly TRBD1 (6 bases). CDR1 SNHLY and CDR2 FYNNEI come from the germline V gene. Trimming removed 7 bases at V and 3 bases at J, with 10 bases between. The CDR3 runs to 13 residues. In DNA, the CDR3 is TGTGCCAGCAACAGGGCGGGCTACAATGAGCAGTTCTTC. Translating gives CASNRAGYNEQFF.